Sequencing of this TCR beta chain was carried out in a study of blood T cell repertoires in COVID-19. This CDR3 is 14 amino acids long. Trimming left V 4 bases short and J 1 base short, with 12 bases between. Germline values: CDR1 SGHRS, CDR2 YFSETQ. Clinical history as reported by participants underpinned cohort assignment. This table comes from immunoSEQ multiplex PCR, and its TCRdb copy is limited to in-frame clones, with some not included. Among under 500,000 clones listed, 70% to 90% were seen once. Sequencing input: PBMCs or T cells enriched from blood (not recorded which). This TCR came from a woman in her late teens or twenties with acute COVID-19. The J gene is TRBJ2-7, the V gene TRBV5-1; weak D call: TRBD2 (5 bases). The CDR3 nucleotides read TGCGCCAGCAGCGTATCTCTAGCATCCTACGAGCAGTACTTC. Translating gives CASSVSLASYEQYF.